Presented here are 27 T cell receptor beta chains from one specimen sequenced in a study of T cell responses to AZD1222 COVID-19 vaccine. Libraries were prepared by immunoSEQ multiplex PCR; TCRdb keeps only in-frame clonotypes and omits some of them. This sample yields roughly 140,000 clones, of which around 90% are seen a single time; 1.5% to 2% belongs to the top ten. The material was peripheral blood, obtained 28 days after the second AZD1222 dose. The receptors come from an adult who received the AZD1222 COVID-19 vaccine.

The rearrangement uses TRBV7-3 and TRBJ2-3; no clear D gene. This CDR3 comprises 15 residues. Trimming pared 5 bases from V and 4 bases from J, leaving 16 bases between. Germline V gene sequence: CDR1 SGHTA, CDR2 FQGTGA. The CDR3 DNA reads as TGTGCCAGCAGCCGAGGCAGTGGGTCTCCAGATACGCAGTATTTT. Translation: CASSRGSGSPDTQYF.

This chain links TRBV19 with TRBJ2-4; D is unresolved. Germline CDR1 LNHDA, CDR2 SQIVND (reference sequence). The V end was cut by 1 base, the J end by 9 bases, with 13 bases between. The CDR3 totals 14 residues. The chain's CDR3 is CASSIGSLKGIQYF. CDR3 sequence (DNA): TGTGCCAGTAGTATAGGGTCCCTAAAGGGCATTCAGTACTTC.

The J gene is TRBJ1-3, the V gene TRBV18; D gene uncertain. CDR1 and CDR2 from the germline V gene are KGHSH and LQKENI. The V gene lost 0 bases and the J gene lost 6 bases, with 6 bases spanning the gap. This CDR3 is built from 13 residues. CDR3 sequence: CASSPPIVNTIYF. Written as DNA, the CDR3 is TGTGCCAGCTCACCACCGATAGTAAACACCATATATTTT. Together with reference TRBV18 and TRBJ1-3, the CDR3 gives the full variable domain: NAGVMQNPRHLVRRRGQEARLRCSPMKGHSHVYWYRQLPEEGLKFMVYLQKENIIDESGMPKERFSAEFPKEGPSILRIQQVVRGDSAAYFCASSPPIVNTIYFGEGSWLTVV.

The chain recombines TRBV7-2 with TRBJ2-7; 8 bases agree with TRBD2. The germline CDR1 and CDR2 sequences are SGHTA and FQGNSA. The length of the CDR3 is 16 residues. Trimming took 5 bases from V and 0 from J; bases not matched to a gene: 9. This CDR3 reads CASSLQAGDGSYEQYF. CDR3 nucleotide sequence: TGTGCCAGCAGCCTACAAGCGGGAGACGGCTCCTACGAGCAGTACTTC.

The chain joins TRBV19 to TRBJ1-2, with 9 bases matching TRBD1. The junction had 6 bases not matched to a gene; V was cut back by 6 bases and J by 7 bases. Germline assignment: CDR1 LNHDA and CDR2 SQIVND (reference sequence). The CDR3 has 13 residues. For the CDR3, the DNA is TGTGCCAGTAGGGACAGGGGATTCAGTGGCTACACCTTC. Its translation is CASRDRGFSGYTF.

This chain uses TRBV5-1 with TRBJ1-4; TRBD1 might be the D (5 bases). V was shortened by 4 bases and J by 0 bases, with 13 bases between the two germline ends. The CDR3 has 16 residues. Germline CDR1 and CDR2: SGHRS and YFSETQ. The CDR3 coding sequence is TGCGCCAGCAGCCCGGGACGCCGCGCAACTAATGAAAAACTGTTTTTT. It encodes CASSPGRRATNEKLFF.

The V and J genes are TRBV4-3 and TRBJ2-2, with 12 bases matching TRBD2. The CDR3 runs 18 residues. Germline trimming cut 2 bases from V and 4 bases from J; bases unmatched to any gene: 8. Germline V gene data show CDR1 as LGHNA and CDR2 as YSLEER. The CDR3 DNA sequence: TGCGCCAGCAGCCAAAAGACTAGCGGGAGAGGACCCACCGGGGAGCTGTTTTTT. It encodes CASSQKTSGRGPTGELFF.

The rearrangement links TRBV25-1 to TRBJ1-1, with a weak D call TRBD1 (6 bases). The germline V gene encodes CDR1 MGHDK and CDR2 SYGVNS. This CDR3 has 14 amino acids. The V and J ends lost 6 bases and 8 bases respectively, with 19 bases between them. CDR3 protein: CASSTGTQGSEAFF. CDR3 in DNA: TGTGCCAGCAGCACCGGGACACAAGGATCGGAAGCTTTCTTT.

This chain uses TRBV7-9 with TRBJ2-3, with TRBD1 matching over 12 bases. This CDR3 is 17 amino acids long. Losses at the gene ends were 1 base for V and 3 bases for J; bases not matched to a gene: 5. Germline CDR1 and CDR2: SEHNR and FQNEAQ (reference sequence). CDR3 region: CASSLVRGQGATDTQYF. For the CDR3, the DNA is TGTGCCAGCAGCTTAGTTCGGGGACAGGGGGCAACAGATACGCAGTATTTT.

V is TRBV27 and J is TRBJ1-6; the match to TRBD1 covers 10 bases. Per the germline V gene, CDR1 is MNHEY and CDR2 is SMNVEV (reference sequence). V was clipped by 6 bases and J by 7 bases; unmatched bases: 18. The CDR3 length is 19 residues. CDR3 in DNA: TGTGCCAGCAGGCCAACTCCCGGGACAGGGGAGGTGAGGAATTCACCCCTCCACTTT. Amino acids: CASRPTPGTGEVRNSPLHF.

V usage is TRBV6-6 and J usage is TRBJ1-2, with TRBD1 matching 10 bases. Per the germline V gene, CDR1 is MNHNY and CDR2 is SVGAGI (reference sequence). This CDR3 contains 16 residues. Germline trimming cut 6 bases from V and 2 bases from J; bases unmatched to any gene: 9. CDR3 sequence reads: CASRATDRGRNYGYTF. For the CDR3, the DNA is TGTGCCAGCAGAGCAACAGACAGGGGGCGAAACTATGGCTACACCTTC.

V gene TRBV4-2 combines with J gene TRBJ2-2; a weak D match, TRBD1 (6 bases). Germline V gene lookup returns CDR1 LGHNA and CDR2 YNFKEQ. Trimming took 1 base from V and 4 from J, leaving 7 bases between them. The CDR3 sequence is 14 residues long. The CDR3 DNA sequence: TGTGCCAGCAGCCAAGGGACAGCCACCGGGGAGCTGTTTTTT. It specifies CASSQGTATGELFF.

This clone was counted a single time. V is TRBV10-1 and J is TRBJ2-7; D uncertain. The V end lost 0 bases, the J end lost 10 bases, and 16 bases lay between the germline ends. CDR1 is WNHNN and CDR2 is SYGVQD in the germline V gene (reference sequence). There are 14 residues in the CDR3. The DNA for the CDR3 is TGCGCCAGCAGTGAGTCCGCAATTGGTACAGAACAGTACTTC. It encodes CASSESAIGTEQYF.

This rearrangement joins TRBV19 to TRBJ2-4; no firm D call. V shed 3 bases and J shed 3 bases, with 15 bases lying between them. This CDR3 contains 16 residues. Per germline, CDR1 LNHDA and CDR2 SQIVND (reference sequence). CDR3 nucleotide sequence: TGTGCCAGTAGTATTGAGGTCGCTCTTGGCAAAAACATTCAGTACTTC. Residues: CASSIEVALGKNIQYF.

This clone came up a few times. The chain is built from TRBV7-9 and TRBJ2-7; 8 bases fit TRBD2. The CDR3 spans 15 residues. V shed 4 bases and J 0 bases; nucleotides not matched to a gene: 5. Germline V gene data show CDR1 as SEHNR and CDR2 as FQNEAQ (reference sequence). The CDR3 loop is CASSSGLDYSYEQYF. CDR3 DNA sequence: TGTGCCAGCAGCTCGGGACTAGACTACTCCTACGAGCAGTACTTC.

The chain couples TRBV5-1 to TRBJ1-5, with 10 nucleotides matching TRBD1. The CDR3 spans 15 residues. V lost 3 bases, J lost 1 base, and 1 base stayed unmatched. Germline CDR1 is SGHRS and CDR2 is YFSETQ. In DNA form, the CDR3 reads TGCGCCAGCAGCTGGACAGGGGGGAGCAATCAGCCCCAGCATTTT. This translates into CASSWTGGSNQPQHF.

V usage is TRBV27 and J usage is TRBJ1-5, with a possible D match to TRBD1 (5 bases). Between the trimmed V and J ends, which lost 2 bases and 7 bases, there was a span of 18 bases. This CDR3 comprises 16 residues. Germline CDR1 reads MNHEY; CDR2 reads SMNVEV (reference sequence). CDR3 coding DNA: TGTGCCAGCAGTTTAAAAGGGCAGGGCGCCGGGCAGCCCCAGCATTTT. It codes for CASSLKGQGAGQPQHF.

The rearrangement links TRBV11-2 to TRBJ2-7; TRBD2 is a possible D gene (5 bases). V was cut by 0 bases and J by 5 bases, with 11 bases left in between. Germline loops: CDR1 SGHAT, CDR2 FQNNGV. CDR3 length equals 14 residues. The CDR3 sequence: CASSLELGLHEQYF. CDR3 coding DNA: TGTGCCAGCAGCTTAGAGCTAGGACTGCACGAGCAGTACTTC.

The chain carries TRBV18 and TRBJ1-3, with 10 positions matching TRBD1. Germline loops: CDR1 KGHSH, CDR2 LQKENI. The CDR3 has 16 amino acids. V was clipped by 3 bases and J by 0 bases; unmatched bases: 2. CDR3 in amino acids: CASSPGQGRSGNTIYF. The CDR3 region has the DNA TGTGCCAGCTCACCGGGACAGGGGCGCTCTGGAAACACCATATATTTT.

The chain recombines TRBV20-1 with TRBJ1-4, with unresolved D. Trimming removed 3 bases at V and 1 base at J, with 15 bases between. Germline assignment: CDR1 DFQATT and CDR2 SNEGSKA (reference sequence). This CDR3 has 16 residues. The CDR3 spells CSASVGIVLTNEKLFF. Written as DNA, the CDR3 is TGCAGTGCTAGTGTGGGGATAGTCCTAACTAATGAAAAACTGTTTTTT.

The chain has TRBV24-1 and TRBJ2-3; TRBD2 might be the D (5 bases). Germline CDR1 reads KGHDR; CDR2 reads SFDVKD. The CDR3 covers 13 residues. Trimming cost V 9 bases and J 9 bases, with 18 bases left between them. In nucleotides, the CDR3 is TGTGCCACCGATCGAGGGCCGTCAAAGACGCAGTATTTT. This translates into CATDRGPSKTQYF.

In this sample, this clone turned up once. V and J are TRBV9 and TRBJ2-3; D might be TRBD2 (7 bases). There are 13 residues in the CDR3. V gave up 3 bases and J gave up 6 bases, with 11 bases separating them. Germline CDR1 and CDR2: SGDLS and YYNGEE. Here the CDR3 DNA reads TGTGCCAGCAGCGCGGGGGGCCGGGATACGCAGTATTTT. Its protein is CASSAGGRDTQYF.

The chain recombines TRBV7-2 with TRBJ1-1; D is perhaps TRBD1 (6 bases). Germline V gives CDR1 SGHTA, CDR2 FQGNSA. V lost 8 bases and J lost 1, with 14 bases in between. CDR3 length equals 14 residues. For the CDR3, the DNA is TGTGCCAGCCGAAGGGGGGACCGGAACACTGAAGCTTTCTTT. This codes for CASRRGDRNTEAFF.

V and J are TRBV7-8 and TRBJ1-3; D is unclear. Germline V gene lookup returns CDR1 SGHVS and CDR2 FQNEAQ. V was shortened by 5 bases and J by 3 bases, with 17 bases between the two germline ends. The CDR3 is made up of 16 amino acids. The CDR3 is CASSIAMAGSGNTIYF. DNA for the CDR3: TGTGCCAGCAGCATCGCGATGGCCGGAAGTGGAAACACCATATATTTT.

This rearrangement joins TRBV27 to TRBJ2-7, with D uncertain. This CDR3 contains 13 residues. Between the trimmed V and J ends, which lost 0 bases and 3 bases, there was a span of 6 bases. Germline-derived CDR1 and CDR2 are MNHEY and SMNVEV (reference sequence). DNA of the CDR3: TGTGCCAGCAGTTTATCAGCTGTCTACGAGCAGTACTTC. This sequence encodes CASSLSAVYEQYF.

The V and J genes are TRBV19 and TRBJ2-7; the D is unclear. Germline V gene sequence: CDR1 LNHDA, CDR2 SQIVND (reference sequence). The CDR3 extends over 12 amino acids. V dropped 7 bases and J dropped 7 bases, with 14 bases sitting between them. The CDR3 spells CASKGVEWEQYF. CDR3 DNA sequence: TGTGCCAGTAAGGGCGTTGAGTGGGAGCAGTACTTC.

CDR3 in amino acids: CAISAGLAGGNEQFF. CDR3 bases: TGTGCCATCAGTGCCGGACTAGCGGGGGGCAATGAGCAGTTCTTC. This sequence joins TRBV10-3 and TRBJ2-1; TRBD2 matches 14 bases. This CDR3 is 15 amino acids long. V lost 4 bases to trimming and J lost 6 bases; unmatched junction nucleotides: 2. Germline-derived CDR1 and CDR2 are ENHRY and SYGVKD.